A selection of T cell receptor beta chains follows, all from one sample in a study of cytomegalovirus exposure and HLA in healthy donors. The assay was immunoSEQ multiplex PCR, and TCRdb's table has in-frame clones only and misses some. Of around 280,000 clones in the sample, about 90% are singletons; the top ten hold roughly 2.3%. The sequencing input was PBMCs. Receptors were obtained from a woman under 30 in good health and CMV-seronegative. Each CDR3 is given with its conserved first and last residue. D genes are given only for firm matches. Clone size is shown for a subset of rows, as once, few, many or a class of expanded clone.

>TRBJ1-2|-|-|TRBV7-2
TGTGCCAGCACCTTTGGGGCGGGGGGCTACACCTTC
CASTFGAGGYTF
>TRBJ1-6|-|-|TRBV30
TGTGCCTGGAGCGCTTCCCTAACTAGCTCCTATAATTCACCCCTCCACTTT
CAWSASLTSSYNSPLHF
>TRBJ1-2|-|TRBD1|TRBV19
TGTGCCAGTGTACTCGGGACAGAGGCTTCTCGTGGCTACACCTTC
CASVLGTEASRGYTF
>TRBJ1-5|-|-|TRBV6-6
TGTGCCAGCAGGATCTGGGCCTATAGCAATCAGCCCCAGCATTTT
CASRIWAYSNQPQHF
>TRBJ2-7|-|TRBD1|TRBV27
TGTGCCAGCAAAGACAGGGTTTTGAGCTCCTACGAGCAGTACTTC
CASKDRVLSSYEQYF
>TRBJ1-5|-|TRBD1|TRBV19
TGTGCCAGCCAAACCCCAGGGGGAGCGAATCAGCCCCAGCATTTT
CASQTPGGANQPQHF
>TRBJ2-5|-|-|TRBV5-1
TGCGCCAGCAGCTTTCGGTCCGGGCAAGAGACCCAGTACTTC
CASSFRSGQETQYF
>TRBJ1-2|-|-|TRBV7-6
TGTGCCAGCAGCCCAGGCGAGTGGGCTGGGTATGGCTACACCTTC
CASSPGEWAGYGYTF
>TRBJ1-6|-|-|TRBV9
TGTGCCAGCAGCGGTGACAGCTCCTATAATTCACCCCTCCACTTT
CASSGDSSYNSPLHF
>TRBJ2-7|once|TRBD1|TRBV7-6
TGTGCCAGCAGCGCTGGACAGGGATGGATTTACGAGCAGTACTTC
CASSAGQGWIYEQYF
>TRBJ1-1|-|TRBD1|TRBV5-8
TGTGCCAGCAGCTCAAGACAGGGGAACACTGAAGCTTTCTTT
CASSSRQGNTEAFF
>TRBJ2-5|once|-|TRBV18
TGTGCCAGCTCACCACCTGGATCTAGGGAGACCCAGTACTTC
CASSPPGSRETQYF
>TRBJ2-1|-|-|TRBV2
TGTGCCAGCACCCCAAACCGGAGCTCCTACAATGAGCAGTTCTTC
CASTPNRSSYNEQFF
>TRBJ1-4|-|-|TRBV4-2
TGTGCCAGCAGCCAAGAGGAGGCCAGTCATAATGAAAAACTGTTTTTT
CASSQEEASHNEKLFF
>TRBJ1-4|few|-|TRBV2
TGTGCCACACATGGGGACACCTCAACTAATGAAAAACTGTTTTTT
CATHGDTSTNEKLFF
>TRBJ1-4|-|-|TRBV10-3
TGTGCCATCAGTGCCTCCCTCCGGGGGGGCGAAAAACTGTTTTTT
CAISASLRGGEKLFF
>TRBJ2-1|once|-|TRBV5-6
TGTGCCAGCAGCTTGGGGCTAGCTGGCGATGAGCAGTTCTTC
CASSLGLAGDEQFF
>TRBJ2-7|-|TRBD2|TRBV4-1
TGCGCCAGCAGCCAAGATGCAGCGGGGGGCTACGAGCAGTACTTC
CASSQDAAGGYEQYF
>TRBJ1-2|once|-|TRBV10-3
TGTGCCATCAGGCTACTCTATGGCTACACCTTC
CAIRLLYGYTF
>TRBJ2-5|once|-|TRBV20-1
TGCAGTGTTTTTCCCGGAGAGACCCAGTACTTC
CSVFPGETQYF
>TRBJ1-2|-|-|TRBV2
TGTGCCAGAGACAAGAAAACCAATGGCTACACCTTC
CARDKKTNGYTF
>TRBJ1-6|-|TRBD1|TRBV13
TGTGCCAGCAGCTGGCGGCCCAAAGAACAGGGGCCGAGCTCCTATAATTCACCCCTCCACTTT
CASSWRPKEQGPSSYNSPLHF
>TRBJ1-1|-|-|TRBV15
TGTGCCACCAGCCGTGACAGGCACACTGAAGCTTTCTTT
CATSRDRHTEAFF
>TRBJ2-3|-|-|TRBV7-6
TGTGCCAGCAGCCTAGCCGAGGATACGCAGTATTTT
CASSLAEDTQYF
>TRBJ1-5|-|-|TRBV5-6
TGTGCCAGCACCAAGGAGGGAGGGAATCAGCCCCAGCATTTT
CASTKEGGNQPQHF
>TRBJ2-1|-|-|TRBV7-2
TGTGCCAGCAGCTTAAGTCCCACCGGGAACCTTCCTAACAATGAGCAGTTCTTC
CASSLSPTGNLPNNEQFF
>TRBJ1-1|-|-|TRBV11-2
TGTGCCAGCAGCTTAGTCGGCCGGGGGAGGAACACTGAAGCTTTCTTT
CASSLVGRGRNTEAFF
>TRBJ1-1|-|-|TRBV20-1
TGCAGTGCCCAAGGGGAAACTGAAGCTTTCTTT
CSAQGETEAFF
>TRBJ2-5|-|TRBD2|TRBV9
TGTGCCAGCAGCGTGACGGCGGGGGGCCCGTACCAAGAGACCCAGTACTTC
CASSVTAGGPYQETQYF
>TRBJ1-2|-|TRBD1|TRBV5-5
TGTGCCAGCAGCTCCGACAGGGGGAGCTATGGCTACACCTTC
CASSSDRGSYGYTF
>TRBJ2-7|-|-|TRBV4-1
TGCGCCAGCAGCCAAGCCAGGCTCTACGAGCAGTACTTC
CASSQARLYEQYF
>TRBJ2-1|-|TRBD2|TRBV6-5
TGTGCCAGCAGTTACTTGACTAGCGGCTTCTCCAATGAGCAGTTCTTC
CASSYLTSGFSNEQFF
>TRBJ2-1|-|-|TRBV10-2
TGCGCCAGCATCGGTGGGAGCTCCTACAATGAGCAGTTCTTC
CASIGGSSYNEQFF
>TRBJ2-7|-|-|TRBV4-1
TGCGCCAGCAGCCAAGATCAGGGCTCCTACGAGCAGTACTTC
CASSQDQGSYEQYF
>TRBJ1-6|-|-|TRBV2
TGTGCCAGCAGCTCCGGGACTTATAATTCACCCCTCCACTTT
CASSSGTYNSPLHF
>TRBJ2-7|-|TRBD1|TRBV18
TGTGCCAGCTCACCAAACAGGGGGCGCGACGACGAGCAGTACTTC
CASSPNRGRDDEQYF
>TRBJ1-4|-|-|TRBV2
TGTGCCAGCGGAGGGGCAGCTTTTAATGAAAAACTGTTTTTT
CASGGAAFNEKLFF
>TRBJ1-4|once|TRBD1|TRBV5-1
TGCGCCAGCAGCTCCGGACAGGGAAGAAATGAAAAACTGTTTTTT
CASSSGQGRNEKLFF
>TRBJ2-1|-|-|TRBV4-1
TGCGCCAGCAGCCACCAAACCCTACAGTTCTTC
CASSHQTLQFF
>TRBJ2-5|-|-|TRBV9
TGTGCCAGCAGCGTAGCTGGCAGGGTGATAGGAGAGACCCAGTACTTC
CASSVAGRVIGETQYF
>TRBJ2-1|-|TRBD2|TRBV15
TGTGCCACCAGCAGAAAAACTAGCGGGGGGGGGAATGAGCAGTTCTTC
CATSRKTSGGGNEQFF
>TRBJ2-2|few|TRBD2|TRBV9
TGTGCCAGCAGCGCCGGAGCGGGGGGGAGCACCGGGGAGCTGTTTTTT
CASSAGAGGSTGELFF
>TRBJ1-5|-|TRBD1|TRBV2
TGTGCCAGCAGTGAAGCGACAGGGGTACAGCCCCAGCATTTT
CASSEATGVQPQHF
>TRBJ2-7|-|-|TRBV29-1
TGCAGCGTTTTAGGGTTCCCCGGGGGCTCCTACGAGCAGTACTTC
CSVLGFPGGSYEQYF
>TRBJ2-3|-|-|TRBV9
TGTGCCAGCAGCCTTGAACAGGGAGGGGGCACAGATACGCAGTATTTT
CASSLEQGGGTDTQYF
>TRBJ1-4|-|TRBD1|TRBV11-2
TGTGCCAGCAGCTTAGGGACAGGTCCGGGAGAAAAACTGTTTTTT
CASSLGTGPGEKLFF
>TRBJ1-2|few|-|TRBV19
TGTGCCAGTACGAGCGCTAACTATGGCTACACCTTC
CASTSANYGYTF
>TRBJ1-1|once|-|TRBV15
TGTGCCATTAAGAGGGGGGGCCCGATAACTGAAGCTTTCTTT
CAIKRGGPITEAFF
>TRBJ2-7|-|-|TRBV7-9
TGTGCCAGCAGCTTAGTAGCGCTGACGTCGGGAAATGAGGACGAGCAGTACTTC
CASSLVALTSGNEDEQYF
>TRBJ2-7|few|TRBD1|TRBV7-8
TGTGCCAGCAGCTTAGCTGGGGGACAGGGATACGAGCAGTACTTC
CASSLAGGQGYEQYF
>TRBJ2-2|-|-|TRBV28
TGTGCCTGCGGGCCGGCAGCCCTTTCGCCCGGGGAGCTGTTTTTT
CACGPAALSPGELFF
>TRBJ2-7|-|TRBD2|TRBV27
TGTGCCAGCAGCCTAGCGGGGGGGCCCCAATACGAGCAGTACTTC
CASSLAGGPQYEQYF
>TRBJ2-7|-|-|TRBV6-5
TGTGCCAGCAGTTACACGGACTCGGGGTACGAGCAGTACTTC
CASSYTDSGYEQYF
>TRBJ2-5|-|-|TRBV2
TGTGCCAGCAGTGAGGGGCGGGGCGGAGAGACCCAGTACTTC
CASSEGRGGETQYF
>TRBJ1-1|-|TRBD1|TRBV6-5
TGTGCCAGCGTACAGGGGTTGGGGAACACTGAAGCTTTCTTT
CASVQGLGNTEAFF
>TRBJ2-3|few|TRBD1|TRBV6-1
TGTGCCAGCAGTGAGACAGGGGTTGCAGATACGCAGTATTTT
CASSETGVADTQYF
>TRBJ1-2|once|TRBD1|TRBV14
TGTGCCAGCAGCCACCGGGGACAGGGGGCTAAGGGCTACACCTTC
CASSHRGQGAKGYTF
>TRBJ1-2|-|-|TRBV30
TGTGCCTGGAGTGTATTGGTCAGAAACTATGGCTACACCTTC
CAWSVLVRNYGYTF
>TRBJ2-5|-|TRBD2|TRBV2
TGTGCCAGCAGAGGACTAGCGGGGGGGCTCTCAGGGACCCAGTACTTC
CASRGLAGGLSGTQYF
>TRBJ2-7|-|TRBD2|TRBV5-1
TGCGCCAGCAGCTTGGAATCTAGCGGGGGCCCCCGGGCCTACGAGCAGTACTTC
CASSLESSGGPRAYEQYF